This T cell receptor (beta chain) derives from a study of cytotoxic CD8 clonotypes in ibrutinib-treated CLL. The method was immunoSEQ multiplex PCR; TCRdb's version includes in-frame clones alone and lacks a portion of them. The table lists about 26,000 clones, approximately 85% of them singletons. In germline, CDR1 is SQVTM, CDR2 ANQGSEA. V dropped 0 bases and J dropped 7 bases, with 12 bases sitting between them. The CDR3 is 13 amino acids. This clone has just a few counts. V is TRBV29-1 and J is TRBJ2-5; D not certain. The specimen comprised PBMCs, sampled after 24 months of ibrutinib treatment. The sequence was collected from a human donor with chronic lymphocytic leukemia. CDR3 nucleotide sequence: TGCAGCGTTGAAGAAGGTGCTTCAGGGACCCAGTACTTC. It translates to CSVEEGASGTQYF. The full variable domain, in which reference TRBV29-1 and TRBJ2-5 provide the parts outside the CDR3, is SAVISQKPSRDICQRGTSLTIQCQVDSQVTMMFWYRQQPGQSLTLIATANQGSEATYESGFVIDKFPISRPNLTFSTLTVSNMSPEDSSIYLCSVEEGASGTQYFGPGTRLLVL.